A selection of T cell receptor beta chains follows, all from one sample in a study of graft-versus-host responses after intestinal transplantation. Their antigens remain unidentified. Libraries were prepared by immunoSEQ multiplex PCR; TCRdb keeps only in-frame clonotypes and omits some of them. The sample has 100,000 to 130,000 clones, about 91% seen once. The sample was unstimulated CD4+ T cells sorted from spleen or lymph node cells, taken before transplant. These receptors came from a human donor who was the organ donor for an intestinal transplant. The conserved cysteine and the conserved F or W are not part of the CDR3 here.

J: TRBJ1-5
V: TRBV19
length: 11
CDR3: ASASGGDQPQH

J: TRBJ1-1
V: TRBV14
length: 14
CDR3: ASSQDLGQLNTEAF

J: TRBJ2-1
V: TRBV5-1
length: 13
CDR3: ASSPDRAGMNEQF

J: TRBJ2-5
V: TRBV19
length: 13
CDR3: ASSIGGAPGETQY

J: TRBJ2-5
V: TRBV7-3
length: 14
CDR3: ASSLSTGTIQETQY

J: TRBJ2-5
V: TRBV2
length: 13
CDR3: ASSDLGLSGETQY

J: TRBJ2-5
V: TRBV5-1
length: 13
CDR3: ASSLLGQTSETQY

J: TRBJ1-1
V: TRBV28
length: 13
CDR3: ASSPGEGLVTEAF

J: TRBJ2-1
V: TRBV7-2
length: 12
CDR3: ASSRPRLAGEQF

J: TRBJ1-5
V: TRBV7-2
length: 11
CDR3: ASSLRRNQPQH

J: TRBJ2-1
V: TRBV4-1
length: 15
CDR3: ASSQGPLAKDYNEQF

J: TRBJ2-3
V: TRBV6-6
length: 14
CDR3: ASSSPTSGGRDTQY

J: TRBJ2-2
V: TRBV7-8
length: 15
CDR3: ASSKGDRGLGAGELF

J: TRBJ1-4
V: TRBV18
length: 11
CDR3: ASSPRGDEKLF

J: TRBJ2-1
V: TRBV7-2
length: 13
CDR3: ASSSRLAGHNEQF

J: TRBJ2-7
V: TRBV5-6
length: 12
CDR3: ASSLEIGGHEQY

J: TRBJ1-1
V: TRBV5-5
length: 14
CDR3: ASSLWGATTNTEAF

J: TRBJ1-5
V: TRBV4-1
length: 15
CDR3: ASSQFNMGLSNQPQH

J: TRBJ1-5
V: TRBV9
length: 13
CDR3: ASNPQGEAYQPQH

J: TRBJ2-1
V: TRBV7-3
length: 12
CDR3: ASSPGSGYNEQF

J: TRBJ2-6
V: TRBV5-1
length: 16
CDR3: ASSLVGGRVTGANVLT

J: TRBJ2-3
V: TRBV6-1
length: 10
CDR3: ASSYSPDTQY

J: TRBJ2-7
V: TRBV5-5
length: 13
CDR3: ASSLAVRFSYEQY

J: TRBJ2-7
V: TRBV7-3
length: 13
CDR3: ASSLGTSGVYEQY

J: TRBJ2-2
V: TRBV5-1
length: 13
CDR3: ASSSGALNTGELF

J: TRBJ1-6
V: TRBV4-1
length: 14
CDR3: ASSQGGHSGNSPLH

J: TRBJ2-1
V: TRBV11-2
length: 14
CDR3: ASSLASGSANNEQF

J: TRBJ2-5
V: TRBV5-1
length: 10
CDR3: ASSGAGETQY

J: TRBJ1-6
V: TRBV7-2
length: 13
CDR3: ASSRETGRESPLH

J: TRBJ2-5
V: TRBV20-1
length: 9
CDR3: SPIDVSTQY

J: TRBJ2-5
V: TRBV7-3
length: 13
CDR3: ASSPDRGFQETQY

J: TRBJ1-2
V: TRBV2
length: 10
CDR3: ASSGQYGGYT

J: TRBJ1-3
V: TRBV4-1
length: 17
CDR3: ASSQDPGARVMAGNTIY

J: TRBJ2-5
V: TRBV11-2
length: 12
CDR3: ASSPHAVEETQY

J: TRBJ2-1
V: TRBV6-1
length: 13
CDR3: ASRKGGPQVGEQF

J: TRBJ1-4
V: TRBV7-9
length: 14
CDR3: ASSLFPAGSEEKLF

J: TRBJ2-5
V: TRBV21-1
length: 13
CDR3: ASSKSQTDRETQY

J: TRBJ1-1
V: TRBV5-4
length: 11
CDR3: ASSFRQGTEAF

J: TRBJ1-4
V: TRBV2
length: 14
CDR3: ASSKTGLPANEKLF

J: TRBJ1-1
V: TRBV5-1
length: 12
CDR3: ASSWTGMNTEAF

J: TRBJ2-7
V: TRBV30
length: 13
CDR3: AWESKGLAGGEQY

J: TRBJ1-2
V: TRBV5-4
length: 12
CDR3: ASSLDRGNYGYT

J: TRBJ2-3
V: TRBV7-9
length: 14
CDR3: ASSLRRTSETDTQY

J: TRBJ2-5
V: TRBV14
length: 16
CDR3: ASSQDLGFGSARETQY

J: TRBJ2-1
V: TRBV16
length: 11
CDR3: ASRPQTYNEQF

J: TRBJ1-6
V: TRBV5-1
length: 16
CDR3: ASSLGPTVRSYNSPLH

J: TRBJ2-1
V: TRBV7-9
length: 12
CDR3: ASSLGLVFSEQF

J: TRBJ1-1
V: TRBV4-1
length: 13
CDR3: ASSQVDRDYTEAF

J: TRBJ2-2
V: TRBV5-1
length: 13
CDR3: ASSLGQGATGELF

J: TRBJ1-1
V: TRBV7-6
length: 11
CDR3: ASSLARGTEAF

J: TRBJ1-3
V: TRBV6-6
length: 11
CDR3: ASSYSTGNTIY

J: TRBJ2-7
V: TRBV6-1
length: 14
CDR3: ASSAMGLAGSYEQY

J: TRBJ1-2
V: TRBV5-4
length: 11
CDR3: ASSPWTAYGYT

J: TRBJ2-5
V: TRBV7-8
length: 12
CDR3: ASRQPDSLKTQY

J: TRBJ2-4
V: TRBV5-6
length: 11
CDR3: ASSWGRTALQY

J: TRBJ1-1
V: TRBV6-1
length: 13
CDR3: ASSEPAGANTEAF

J: TRBJ1-1
V: TRBV4-1
length: 13
CDR3: ASSQDRQLNTEAF

J: TRBJ2-1
V: TRBV9
length: 11
CDR3: ASSVEGLDEQF

J: TRBJ2-7
V: TRBV7-2
length: 12
CDR3: ASSLERGAYEQY

J: TRBJ2-7
V: TRBV6-1
length: 11
CDR3: ASSWTSGSEQY